This T cell receptor beta chain was recovered during a study of cytomegalovirus exposure and HLA in healthy donors. Study conclusions and caveats: HLA allele associations emerged for around 16,000 TCR beta sequences in a later analysis, at 0.05 false discovery rate. Equally common other TCR beta chains were less clonally expanded than HLA-associated ones, a later analysis found. Diagnosis of cytomegalovirus status made by the classifier reportedly showed high specificity and sensitivity.

Germline CDR1 is SQVTM and CDR2 is ANQGSEA. The CDR3 is made up of 12 amino acids. With V trimmed by 7 bases and J by 9 bases, 6 bases remained unmatched. As for this clone: The antigen is not known.

It was with 60 Vbeta and 13 Jbeta primers that the PCR ran. Source study methods: In a later analysis, approximately 80 million unique TCR beta chains included roughly 11 million shared by two or more donors. TCRdb's table, derived via immunoSEQ multiplex PCR, lists solely in-frame clones and lacks some. Clonal size and the V and J genes are those of that table, whereas D and trimming came from the DNA. The sample shows some 130,000 clones, about 66% of them seen only once. The TCR was taken from a human donor in good health. The sequencing input was PBMCs. This chain joins TRBV29-1 and TRBJ1-4, with 9 bases lining up with TRBD1. CDR3 region: CSGQTGGKKLFF. CDR3 DNA sequence: TGCAGCGGCCAGACAGGGGGGAAAAAACTGTTTTTT.